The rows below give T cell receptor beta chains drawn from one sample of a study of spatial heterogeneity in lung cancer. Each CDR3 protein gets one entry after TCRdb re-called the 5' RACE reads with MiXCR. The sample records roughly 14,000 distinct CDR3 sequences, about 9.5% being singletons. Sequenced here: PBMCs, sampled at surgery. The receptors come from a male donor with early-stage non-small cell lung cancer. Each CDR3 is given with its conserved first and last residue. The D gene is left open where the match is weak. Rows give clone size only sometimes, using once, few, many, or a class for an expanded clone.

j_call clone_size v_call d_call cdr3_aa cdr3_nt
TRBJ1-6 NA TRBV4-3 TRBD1 CASSQGQGASPLHF TGCGCCAGCAGCCAAGGACAGGGGGCTTCACCCCTCCACTTT
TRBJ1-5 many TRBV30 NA CASGGGNQPQHF TGTGCCTCGGGGGGGGGCAATCAGCCCCAGCATTTT
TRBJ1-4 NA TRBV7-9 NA CASSLGIGRILEKLFF TGTGCCAGCAGCTTAGGGATCGGACGGATACTTGAAAAACTGTTTTTT
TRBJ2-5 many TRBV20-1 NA CSATRGTSKETQYF TGCAGTGCTACCAGGGGGACTAGTAAAGAGACCCAGTACTTC
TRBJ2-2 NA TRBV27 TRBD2 CASNIKASGSDGELFF TGTGCCAGCAACATAAAGGCTAGCGGGAGTGATGGGGAGCTGTTTTTT
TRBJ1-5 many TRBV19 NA CASSPVIVRAREGSQHF TGTGCCAGTAGTCCGGTTATTGTTCGGGCCCGGGAGGGATCCCAGCATTTT
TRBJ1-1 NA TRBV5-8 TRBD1 CASSLGDSTRAFF TGTGCCAGCAGCTTGGGGGACAGTACTCGCGCTTTCTTT
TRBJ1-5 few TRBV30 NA CAWSAPGYGNQPQHF TGTGCCTGGAGTGCCCCGGGGTATGGCAATCAGCCCCAGCATTTT
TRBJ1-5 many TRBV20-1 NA CSALPSPGYSNQPQHF TGCAGTGCCCTCCCATCCCCGGGGTATAGCAATCAGCCCCAGCATTTT
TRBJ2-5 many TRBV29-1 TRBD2 CSVEGEREPQETQYF TGCAGCGTTGAAGGAGAGCGGGAGCCCCAAGAGACCCAGTACTTC
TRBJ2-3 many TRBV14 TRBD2 CASSLRLAGEGDTQYF TGTGCCAGCAGCCTCAGACTAGCGGGAGAGGGAGATACGCAGTATTTT
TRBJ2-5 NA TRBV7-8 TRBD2 CASIRLAGGSKTQYF TGTGCCAGCATCAGACTAGCGGGAGGGTCGAAGACCCAGTACTTC
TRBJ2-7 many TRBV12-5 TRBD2 CASGSSGRTYEQYF TGTGCTAGTGGTTCTAGCGGGAGGACCTACGAGCAGTACTTC
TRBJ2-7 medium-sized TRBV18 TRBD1 CASSPGTGSYEQYF TGTGCCAGCTCACCCGGGACAGGGTCCTACGAGCAGTACTTC
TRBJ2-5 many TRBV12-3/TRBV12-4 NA CASSLGPGETQYF TGTGCCAGCAGTTTAGGCCCTGGGGAGACCCAGTACTTC
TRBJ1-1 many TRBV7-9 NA CASSPVGGGRNTEAFF TGTGCCAGCAGCCCTGTCGGCGGGGGGCGAAACACTGAAGCTTTCTTT
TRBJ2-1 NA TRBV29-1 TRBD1 CSVEKSGQGGFF TGCAGCGTGGAAAAGTCGGGACAGGGAGGATTCTTC
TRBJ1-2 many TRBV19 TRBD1 CAIGQGVGGYTF TGTGCCATCGGACAGGGGGTAGGGGGCTACACCTTC
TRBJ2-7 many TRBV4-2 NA CASSQAVGGQNYYEQYF TGTGCCAGCAGCCAAGCTGTCGGAGGTCAGAACTACTACGAGCAGTACTTC
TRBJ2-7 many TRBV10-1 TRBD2 CASSEYPSGSYEQYF TGCGCCAGCAGTGAGTATCCTAGCGGCTCCTACGAGCAGTACTTC
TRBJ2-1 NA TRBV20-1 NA CSARMAFEQFF TGCAGTGCTAGAATGGCGTTTGAGCAGTTCTTC
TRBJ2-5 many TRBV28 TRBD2 CASSLAGGPLVTQYF TGTGCCAGCAGTTTAGCGGGAGGGCCTTTGGTGACCCAGTACTTC
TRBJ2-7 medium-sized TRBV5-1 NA CASSSRYEQYF TGCGCCAGCAGCTCAAGGTACGAGCAGTACTTC
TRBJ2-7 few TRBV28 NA CASAGARYEQYF TGTGCCAGCGCGGGGGCCCGCTACGAGCAGTACTTC
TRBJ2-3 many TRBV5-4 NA CASISQGTDTQYF TGTGCCAGCATCTCCCAGGGCACAGATACGCAGTATTTT
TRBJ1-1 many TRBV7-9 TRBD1 CASSWGQAGPEAFF TGTGCCAGCAGCTGGGGACAGGCAGGGCCGGAAGCTTTCTTT
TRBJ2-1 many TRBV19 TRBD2 CASRAGALPSYNEQFF TGTGCCAGTCGGGCGGGAGCCCTACCGTCCTACAATGAGCAGTTCTTC
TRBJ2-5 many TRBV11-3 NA CASSPGPQETQYF TGTGCCAGCAGCCCGGGCCCCCAAGAGACCCAGTACTTC
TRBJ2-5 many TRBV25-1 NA CASSQEGRSETQYF TGTGCCAGCAGTCAGGAGGGGCGTAGTGAGACCCAGTACTTC
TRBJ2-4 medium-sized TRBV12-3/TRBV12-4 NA CASSRSPADIQYF TGTGCCAGCAGCCGATCCCCGGCCGACATTCAGTACTTC
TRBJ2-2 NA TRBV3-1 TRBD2 CASSRVSSGGITGELFF TGTGCCAGCAGCCGAGTCTCTAGCGGGGGTATCACCGGGGAGCTGTTTTTT
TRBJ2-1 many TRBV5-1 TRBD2 CASSPRTSTYNEQFF TGCGCCAGCAGCCCCCGGACTAGTACCTACAATGAGCAGTTCTTC
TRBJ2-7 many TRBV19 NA CASSTTAARPYEQYF TGTGCCAGTAGTACCACCGCCGCAAGGCCCTACGAGCAGTACTTC
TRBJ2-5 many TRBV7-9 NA CASSPDPGLETQYF TGTGCCAGCAGCCCCGACCCAGGGCTAGAGACCCAGTACTTC
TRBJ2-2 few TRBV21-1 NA CASGSGQGNGGELFF TGTGCCAGCGGTTCCGGACAGGGCAACGGGGGGGAGCTGTTTTTT
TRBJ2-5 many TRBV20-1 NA CSARDRRGGWQETQYF TGCAGTGCTAGAGATCGGAGGGGAGGTTGGCAAGAGACCCAGTACTTC
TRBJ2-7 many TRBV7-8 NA CASSLNRGASYEQYF TGTGCCAGCAGCTTGAATCGAGGGGCATCCTACGAGCAGTACTTC
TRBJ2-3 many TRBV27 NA CASSYLALGAYRDTQYF TGTGCCAGCAGTTATCTCGCTCTCGGAGCTTATAGAGATACGCAGTATTTT
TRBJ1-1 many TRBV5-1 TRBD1 CASSLDTGDTEAFF TGCGCCAGCAGCTTGGATACAGGGGACACTGAAGCTTTCTTT
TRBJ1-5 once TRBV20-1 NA CSARDSRAAGTYSNQPQHF TGCAGTGCTAGAGATTCCCGAGCGGCAGGGACTTATAGCAATCAGCCCCAGCATTTT
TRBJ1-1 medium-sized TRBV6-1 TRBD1 CASSEGQGQVLNTEAFF TGTGCCAGCAGTGAAGGTCAGGGACAGGTGCTGAACACTGAAGCTTTCTTT
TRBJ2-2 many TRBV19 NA CASNLRTHTGELFF TGTGCCAGTAACCTAAGGACACACACCGGGGAGCTGTTTTTT
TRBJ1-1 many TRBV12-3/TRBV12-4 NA CASGRGALGTEAFF TGTGCCAGCGGTAGGGGGGCGCTGGGAACTGAAGCTTTCTTT
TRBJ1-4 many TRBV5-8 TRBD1 CASSQGQLNEKLFF TGTGCCAGCAGCCAGGGACAGCTTAATGAAAAACTGTTTTTT
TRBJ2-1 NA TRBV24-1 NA CATMAGSYNEQFF TGTGCCACCATGGCAGGATCCTACAATGAGCAGTTCTTC
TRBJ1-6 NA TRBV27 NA CASSLSGGLYNSPLHF TGTGCCAGCAGTTTATCGGGCGGGTTATATAATTCACCCCTCCACTTT
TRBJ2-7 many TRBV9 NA CASSVLAVSYEQYF TGTGCCAGCAGCGTATTAGCGGTCTCCTACGAGCAGTACTTC
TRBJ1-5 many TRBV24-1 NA CATSDRQGNQPQHF TGTGCCACCAGTGATCGTCAGGGAAATCAGCCCCAGCATTTT
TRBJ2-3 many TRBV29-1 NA CSVAEAVGLTDTQYF TGCAGCGTCGCGGAAGCAGTGGGCTTAACAGATACGCAGTATTTT
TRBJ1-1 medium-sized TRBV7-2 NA CASSPASGTAFF TGTGCCAGCAGCCCAGCCTCCGGGACGGCTTTCTTT
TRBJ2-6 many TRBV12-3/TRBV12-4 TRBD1 CASTRVQGAGANVLTF TGTGCCAGCACCCGGGTACAGGGGGCTGGGGCCAACGTCCTGACTTTC
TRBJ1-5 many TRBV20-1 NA CSATRTVGQPQHF TGCAGTGCTACGCGGACAGTTGGCCAGCCCCAGCATTTT
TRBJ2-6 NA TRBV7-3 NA CASSLNGGGSGANVLTF TGTGCCAGCAGCTTAAATGGCGGAGGCTCTGGGGCCAACGTCCTGACTTTC
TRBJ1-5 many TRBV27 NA CASSFDGSGSQPQHF TGTGCCAGCAGTTTCGACGGGTCAGGGAGTCAGCCCCAGCATTTT
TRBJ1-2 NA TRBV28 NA CASTQNYGYTF TGTGCCAGCACACAGAACTATGGCTACACCTTC
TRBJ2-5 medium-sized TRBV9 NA CASSVVGETQYF TGTGCCAGCAGCGTAGTTGGGGAGACCCAGTACTTC
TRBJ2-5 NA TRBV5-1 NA CASTSGDPKETQYF TGCGCCAGCACCTCGGGGGACCCAAAAGAGACCCAGTACTTC
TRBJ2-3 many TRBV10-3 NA CAISTLPASTDTQYF TGTGCCATCAGTACCCTCCCGGCTAGCACAGATACGCAGTACTTT
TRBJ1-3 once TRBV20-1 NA CSARGGVGNTIYF TGCAGTGCTAGAGGGGGGGTTGGAAACACCATATATTTT
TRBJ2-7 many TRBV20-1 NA CSARGASYEQYF TGCAGTGCGAGAGGAGCCTCCTACGAGCAGTACTTC